The next 19 T cell receptor beta chains were all read from a single sample in a study of control samples from healthy donors and cancer patients. Some clones are missing from TCRdb's copy, which holds only in-frame ones; the method was immunoSEQ multiplex PCR. There are fewer than 60,000 clones in the sample; 95% occur only once, and 2.4% lies in the top ten. Sequenced: blood. These receptors were collected from a man under 40 in good health.

The chain joins TRBV4-2 to TRBJ1-2; D gene ambiguous. This CDR3 has 15 amino acids. V shed 1 base and J shed 0 bases, with 9 bases lying between them. Germline loops: CDR1 LGHNA, CDR2 YNFKEQ. The CDR3 nucleotides read TGTGCCAGCAGCCAAGTGGCAGCCACTAACTATGGCTACACCTTC. As protein: CASSQVAATNYGYTF.

This chain joins TRBV29-1 and TRBJ2-1; D unresolved. The ends were cut back, 7 bases at V and 6 bases at J, with 19 bases in the middle. From germline, CDR1 is SQVTM and CDR2 ANQGSEA. The CDR3 covers 14 residues. The chain's CDR3 is CSAEVGHSGNEQFF. CDR3 sequence (DNA): TGCAGCGCCGAGGTAGGCCATTCTGGCAATGAGCAGTTCTTC.

This chain connects TRBV27 to TRBJ2-5, with TRBD2 as a possible D gene (6 bases). The CDR3 runs to 14 residues. The germline CDR1 and CDR2 sequences are MNHEY and SMNVEV (reference sequence). Trimming left V 5 bases short and J 0 bases short, with 10 bases between. CDR3 DNA: TGTGCCAGCAGTCCCCGGGGGTACCAAGAGACCCAGTACTTC. It yields the protein CASSPRGYQETQYF.

The J gene is TRBJ1-2, the V gene TRBV19, with TRBD1 matching over 8 bases. With V trimmed by 3 bases and J by 8 bases, 8 bases remained unmatched. Germline V gene sequence: CDR1 LNHDA, CDR2 SQIVND (reference sequence). This CDR3 spans 14 amino acids. The CDR3 DNA follows: TGTGCCAGTAGTATTACAGGACAGGGCGGGGGCTACACCTTC. The encoded protein is CASSITGQGGGYTF.

CDR3 nucleotide sequence: TGTGCCAGCAGATCCACAGGGGGAGATTCACCCCTCCACTTT. This codes for CASRSTGGDSPLHF. V usage is TRBV2 and J usage is TRBJ1-6, with TRBD1 identical over 8 bases. CDR1 is SNHLY, CDR2 FYNNEI, per germline. Germline trimming cut 6 bases from V and 8 bases from J; bases unmatched to any gene: 6. The CDR3 extends over 14 amino acids.

The chain combines TRBV5-1 with TRBJ2-5; 11 positions agree with TRBD1. From germline, CDR1 is SGHRS and CDR2 YFSETQ. CDR3 size: 17 residues. Trimming took 4 bases from V and 1 from J; bases not matched to a gene: 9. This CDR3 is CASSPVGTGGFQETQYF. In DNA form, the CDR3 reads TGCGCCAGCAGCCCGGTCGGGACAGGGGGTTTCCAAGAGACCCAGTACTTC.

The V gene is TRBV30, the J gene TRBJ1-5; the match to TRBD1 covers 7 bases. Trimming removed 0 bases from V and 2 bases from J; junction bases left unmatched: 4. This CDR3 comprises 15 residues. CDR1 and CDR2 (germline): GTSNPN, SVGIG (reference sequence). CDR3 in amino acids: CAWSVHGQGNQPQHF. CDR3 DNA: TGTGCCTGGAGTGTTCATGGACAGGGCAATCAGCCCCAGCATTTT.

For the CDR3, the DNA is TGCGCCAGCAGCTTGGGTCAGGGCCCAAATTCACCCCTCCACTTT. This codes for CASSLGQGPNSPLHF. The gene calls are TRBV5-1 and TRBJ1-6; D may be TRBD1 (5 bases). Germline CDR1 SGHRS, CDR2 YFSETQ. With 0 bases removed from V and 7 bases from J, the gap between germline ends came to 11 bases. CDR3 size: 15 residues.

J is TRBJ1-5 and V is TRBV9; D unclear. CDR1 is SGDLS and CDR2 is YYNGEE in the germline V gene. The V end lost 0 bases, the J end lost 0 bases, and 4 bases lay between the germline ends. The CDR3 is 14 amino acids. The CDR3 sequence is CASSVDHSNQPQHF. In DNA, the CDR3 is TGTGCCAGCAGCGTAGACCATAGCAATCAGCCCCAGCATTTT. The entire variable domain, with the rest obtained from reference TRBV9 and TRBJ1-5, is as follows: DSGVTQTPKHLITATGQRVTLRCSPRSGDLSVYWYQQSLDQGLQFLIQYYNGEERAKGNILERFSAQQFPDLHSELNLSSLELGDSALYFCASSVDHSNQPQHFGDGTRLSIL.

V and J are TRBV5-8 and TRBJ2-3; 11 bases are shared with TRBD2. This CDR3 contains 15 residues. The germline V gene encodes CDR1 SGHTS and CDR2 YDEGEE. Trimming took 2 bases from V and 3 from J; bases not matched to a gene: 2. The CDR3 spells CASSLIAGGTDTQYF. The DNA of the CDR3 is TGTGCCAGCAGCTTAATAGCGGGAGGGACAGATACGCAGTATTTT.

About this clone: The junction differs from germline at one of its ends, possibly a read error. The rearrangement uses TRBV5-6 and TRBJ2-2, with 7 nucleotides matching TRBD2. The CDR3 totals 18 residues. In germline, CDR1 is SGHDT, CDR2 YYEEEE. This CDR3 is CAGSPRALAYANTGELFF. As DNA, the CDR3 is TGTGCCGGCAGCCCCCGGGCACTAGCGTATGCGAACACCGGGGAGCTGTTTTTT.

J is TRBJ2-5 and V is TRBV6-5, with 8 bases lining up with TRBD1. Germline CDR1 is MNHEY and CDR2 is SVGAGI. V lost 2 bases to trimming and J lost 4 bases; unmatched junction nucleotides: 3. The CDR3 sequence is 14 residues long. CDR3 coding DNA: TGTGCCAGCAGTTACGGGACAGGAGGAGAGACCCAGTACTTC. This encodes CASSYGTGGETQYF.

V is TRBV5-1 and J is TRBJ1-2; D may be TRBD1 (6 bases). This CDR3 is built from 15 residues. Germline lookup yields CDR1 SGHRS and CDR2 YFSETQ. Trimming left V 7 bases short and J 1 base short, with 17 bases between. As DNA, the CDR3 is TGCGCCAGCGCGCCCCTGGGCAGGGGTAACTATGGCTACACCTTC. Translation gives CASAPLGRGNYGYTF.

This clone appeared a single time. The rearrangement links TRBV6-4 to TRBJ2-2, with D uncertain. Trimming left V 1 base short and J 5 bases short, with 8 bases between. Germline V gene data show CDR1 as MRHNA and CDR2 as SNTAGT. The CDR3 has 14 amino acids. CDR3 nucleotide sequence: TGTGCCAGCAGTGACTTGATGGGGACCGGGGAGCTGTTTTTT. Encoded protein: CASSDLMGTGELFF.

This clone has only one observation. This rearrangement joins TRBV29-1 to TRBJ1-2; D not resolved. The germline V gene has CDR1 SQVTM and CDR2 ANQGSEA. Trimming took off 3 bases at V and 4 bases at J, with 12 bases between the two ends. This CDR3 region has 13 residues. The CDR3, as DNA: TGCAGCGTTGACGGTGCCAGGAGCTATGGCTACACCTTC. Protein: CSVDGARSYGYTF.

The chain recombines TRBV7-3 with TRBJ2-5; D gene unclear. V was trimmed by 5 bases and J by 2 bases, leaving 9 bases between them. This CDR3 spans 13 amino acids. Germline loops: CDR1 SGHTA, CDR2 FQGTGA. CDR3 in amino acids: CASSPERQETQYF. CDR3 DNA sequence: TGTGCCAGCAGCCCAGAACGGCAAGAGACCCAGTACTTC.

This chain uses TRBV5-1 with TRBJ2-1; D might be TRBD1 or TRBD2, each matching 5 bases. The CDR3 runs to 14 residues. V was shortened by 5 bases and J by 5 bases, with 14 bases between the two germline ends. Germline CDR1 and CDR2: SGHRS and YFSETQ. The CDR3 sequence is CASRIGTLDNEQFF. CDR3 in DNA: TGCGCCAGCAGAATAGGGACGCTAGACAATGAGCAGTTCTTC.

This chain joins TRBV21-1 and TRBJ1-1. TRBV21-1 is marked as a pseudogene. The CDR3 consists of 17 residues. CDR3 nucleotides: TGTGCCAGCAGCAAAGCGGGTTCGGGGGAGGCGAACACTGAAGCTTTCTTT. Its protein product is CASSKAGSGEANTEAFF.

The V and J genes are TRBV4-1 and TRBJ2-1, with a tentative D call TRBD1 (7 bases). The CDR3 extends over 15 amino acids. Per the germline V gene, CDR1 is MGHRA and CDR2 is YSYEKL. Trimming left V 3 bases short and J 9 bases short, with 18 bases between. CDR3 nucleotides: TGCGCCAGCAGCCAGAACCCAGGGGGGATTAGTGAGCAGTTCTTC. Its protein product is CASSQNPGGISEQFF.